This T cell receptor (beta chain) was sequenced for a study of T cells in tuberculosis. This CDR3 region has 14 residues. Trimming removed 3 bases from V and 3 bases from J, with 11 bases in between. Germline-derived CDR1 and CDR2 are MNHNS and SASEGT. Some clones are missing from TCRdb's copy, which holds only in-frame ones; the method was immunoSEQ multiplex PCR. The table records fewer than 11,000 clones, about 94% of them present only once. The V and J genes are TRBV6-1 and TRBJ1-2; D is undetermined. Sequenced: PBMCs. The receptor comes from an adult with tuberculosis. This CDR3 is CASSDPREYYGYTF. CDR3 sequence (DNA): TGTGCCAGCAGTGACCCCCGGGAATACTATGGCTACACCTTC.